The 17 T cell receptor beta chains below come from one sample, sequenced in a study of vaccination and CD4 T cells after COVID-19. Sequencing of the DNA from cultured CD4+ T cells was carried out with the Oncomine TCR Beta short-read assay. MiXCR, applied by TCRdb to the PCR reads, yields one record per CDR3 protein. The repertoire includes around 20,000 distinct CDR3 sequences, 58% of them detected once, and approximately 7% sits in the top ten. Treatment of the sample: roughly ten-day PBMC culture with coronavirus spike peptide pools or control peptides (ViraFEST assay). Their target antigens are unknown. Here the sequenced sample was CD4+ T cells from blood, cultured in vitro, taken before SARS-CoV-2 vaccination. The receptors here all came from a human donor who had recovered from COVID-19.

The genes are TRBV11-3 and TRBJ2-5; 10 bases match TRBD2. The ends lost 5 bases at V and 1 base at J; junction bases unmatched: 7. The CDR3 consists of 16 residues. The germline gives CDR1 SGHNT, CDR2 YENEEA. CDR3 nucleotides: TGTGCCAGCAGCATGGGACTAGCGAAATCCCAAGAGACCCAGTACTTC. This encodes CASSMGLAKSQETQYF.

V usage is TRBV27 and J usage is TRBJ2-5; D remains unclear. Per the germline V gene, CDR1 is MNHEY and CDR2 is SMNVEV (reference sequence). The CDR3 consists of 13 residues. Between the trimmed V and J ends, which lost 8 bases and 4 bases, there was a span of 14 bases. CDR3 coding DNA: TGTGCCAGCGCGAAGCCAGGTCGAGAGACCCAGTACTTC. Translating gives CASAKPGRETQYF.

V usage is TRBV6-4 and J usage is TRBJ1-5; 8 positions match TRBD1. Trimming at V came to 7 bases and at J to 4 bases, leaving 9 bases not matched to a gene. The CDR3 length is 15 residues. Germline-derived CDR1 and CDR2 are MRHNA and SNTAGT. The CDR3: CASNPGTGPNQPQHF. CDR3 in DNA: TGTGCCAGCAACCCCGGGACAGGCCCTAATCAGCCCCAGCATTTT.

The CDR3 protein is CASSWVSGSSGELFF. CDR3 nucleotide sequence: TGTGCCAGCAGTTGGGTTAGCGGGAGTTCCGGGGAGCTGTTTTTT. This chain uses TRBV12-3 or TRBV12-4 with TRBJ2-2; 9 nucleotides align to TRBD2. The junction had 6 bases not matched to a gene; V was cut back by 4 bases and J by 6 bases. The CDR3 spans 15 residues.

This sequence joins TRBV29-1 and TRBJ2-3, with D uncertain. Trimming removed 7 bases at V and 5 bases at J, with 7 bases between. This CDR3 spans 10 amino acids. CDR1 SQVTM and CDR2 ANQGSEA come from the germline V gene. The CDR3: CSGSRDTQYF. The DNA for the CDR3 is TGCAGCGGGTCCAGAGATACGCAGTATTTT.

In DNA form, the CDR3 reads TGTGCCAGCACCGGGGATACGCAGTATTTT. It specifies CASTGDTQYF. The gene calls are TRBV6-1 and TRBJ2-3, with no clear D. Germline V gene lookup returns CDR1 MNHNS and CDR2 SASEGT. The CDR3 spans 10 residues. V was trimmed by 7 bases and J by 6 bases, leaving 5 bases between them.

The gene calls are TRBV28 and TRBJ1-2; tentatively, D is TRBD1 (6 bases). Trimming removed 2 bases at V and 4 bases at J, with 17 bases between. The CDR3 runs to 16 residues. The germline CDR1 and CDR2 sequences are MDHEN and SYDVKM. The DNA for the CDR3 is TGTGCCAGCAGTTTAGCGAAGAGGGGGGCGGGCTATGGCTACACCTTC. Protein product: CASSLAKRGAGYGYTF.

This chain's CDR3 is CASNTGTANSPLHF. In DNA, the CDR3 is TGTGCCAGCAACACCGGGACAGCTAATTCACCCCTCCACTTT. The V gene is TRBV3-1, the J gene TRBJ1-6; 7 bases agree with TRBD1. The J segment lost 6 bases and the V segment lost 7 bases, leaving 6 bases of the junction unmatched. The germline V gene has CDR1 LGHDT and CDR2 YNNKEL (reference sequence). The CDR3 length is 14 residues.

The V call is TRBV4-1, the J call TRBJ2-7; 9 nucleotides align to TRBD2. The junction had 3 bases not matched to a gene; V was cut back by 4 bases and J by 2 bases. Germline V gene data show CDR1 as MGHRA and CDR2 as YSYEKL. This CDR3 comprises 14 residues. CDR3 loop: CASSPLAGTYEQYF. The CDR3 DNA is TGCGCCAGCAGCCCGCTAGCGGGAACCTACGAGCAGTACTTC.

The CDR3 region is CASSQGTGYSYEQYF. The CDR3 nucleotides are TGCGCCAGCAGCCAAGGGACAGGGTACTCCTACGAGCAGTACTTC. The chain joins TRBV4-3 to TRBJ2-7, with 8 nucleotides matching TRBD1. Losses at the gene ends were 1 base for V and 0 bases for J; bases not matched to a gene: 2. The CDR3 is made up of 15 amino acids. Germline CDR1 and CDR2: LGHNA and YSLEER.

This chain uses TRBV2 with TRBJ2-2, with D unclear. Germline CDR1 is SNHLY and CDR2 is FYNNEI. The CDR3 runs to 12 residues. The V and J ends lost 6 bases and 3 bases respectively, with 5 bases between them. CDR3 sequence reads: CASSPDTGELFF. The CDR3 nucleotides are TGTGCCAGCAGCCCAGACACCGGGGAGCTGTTTTTT.

This clonotype was counted only a few times. J is TRBJ1-5 and V is TRBV20-1, with TRBD1 matching over 8 bases. J lost 5 bases, V lost 6 bases, and 3 bases had no gene match. The CDR3 is 12 amino acids. Germline V gene lookup returns CDR1 DFQATT and CDR2 SNEGSKA (reference sequence). Here the CDR3 DNA reads TGCAGTGCCACGACAGGGGATCAGCCCCAGCATTTT. Translating gives CSATTGDQPQHF.

Here the CDR3 reads CASSLSGRLSSGRWEQYF. CDR3 sequence (DNA): TGTGCCAGCAGTTTATCCGGGAGGCTGTCTAGCGGGAGGTGGGAGCAGTACTTC. The rearrangement links TRBV27 to TRBJ2-7; the match to TRBD2 covers 11 bases. The J segment lost 7 bases and the V segment lost 0 bases, leaving 14 bases of the junction unmatched. The germline V gene has CDR1 MNHEY and CDR2 SMNVEV (reference sequence). The CDR3 consists of 18 residues.

The gene calls are TRBV20-1 and TRBJ1-6; the D gene is possibly TRBD1 (6 bases). The CDR3 contains 16 residues. Germline V gives CDR1 DFQATT, CDR2 SNEGSKA (reference sequence). The V and J ends lost 0 bases and 9 bases respectively, with 18 bases between them. CDR3 DNA: TGCAGTGCTAGAGATTTCGGGCAGGGGCATGGTTCACCCCTCCACTTT. It translates to CSARDFGQGHGSPLHF.

This CDR3 reads CATSDNTGLDGYTF. CDR3 nucleotides: TGTGCCACCAGTGATAATACAGGGTTGGATGGCTACACCTTC. The V and J genes are TRBV24-1 and TRBJ1-2; TRBD1 is a possible D gene (6 bases). CDR3 length: 14 amino acids. V lost 3 bases and J 6 bases, leaving 13 bases between the germline ends. Germline loops: CDR1 KGHDR, CDR2 SFDVKD.

V and J are TRBV24-1 and TRBJ2-1, with TRBD1 matching 8 bases. The ends lost 3 bases at V and 7 bases at J; junction bases unmatched: 13. CDR1 and CDR2 from the germline V gene are KGHDR and SFDVKD. CDR3 length equals 17 residues. The CDR3 nucleotides read TGTGCCACCAGTGATATAAGACAGGGGAAATACCCTAATGAGCAGTTCTTC. Translating it yields CATSDIRQGKYPNEQFF.

For this clonotype: One end of the junction fails to match germline, which may point to a read error. The rearrangement uses TRBV7-7 and TRBJ2-5; maybe TRBD1 (5 bases). The CDR3 is 14 residues long. CDR1 and CDR2 (germline): SSHAT, FNYEAQ (reference sequence). For the CDR3, the DNA is TGTGCTAGCAGCTTAGGGCAGGGAATAGAGACCCAGTACTTC. Translated, it gives CASSLGQGIETQYF.